This T cell receptor beta chain was recorded in a study of early T cells in non-severe SARS-CoV-2 infection. This clonotype was counted many times. V shed 3 bases, J shed 4 bases, and the junction held 7 bases outside the gene matches. CDR3 length: 16 amino acids. From the 5' RACE reads, TCRdb called clonotypes with MiXCR, one entry per CDR3 protein. The repertoire holds roughly 41,000 distinct CDR3 sequences, about 5.2% seen once, with about 5.4% in the top ten. The source of this sequence is an adult who was a healthcare worker with PCR-confirmed SARS-CoV-2 infection or an uninfected control (not recorded which). Sequences were derived from whole blood, sampled at baseline. The chain has TRBV12-3 or TRBV12-4 and TRBJ2-2; TRBD1 agrees at 8 bases. The CDR3 region is CASSFSTGGRTGELFF. CDR3 bases: TGTGCCAGCAGTTTCAGCACAGGGGGACGCACCGGGGAGCTGTTTTTT.